One sample yielded the 29 T cell receptor beta chains listed below, sequenced in a study of blood T cell repertoires in COVID-19 (TCRdb year 2020). The library was obtained by the immunoSEQ multiplex PCR assay. Imported from immuneACCESS, the table was reduced by TCRdb to in-frame sequences with V and J called. These copies leave out some clones; in studies compared against another copy, an unresolved V gene accounts for under half, and the cause of the remainder is not known. For this sample the table gives about 160,000 clones, of which approximately 85% were detected only once. 8% to 8.5% of the sample is taken by the ten largest. Sequencing used peripheral blood. These receptors were collected from a woman aged 55-70 years with COVID-19, enrolled during active disease.

The chain has TRBV6-6 and TRBJ2-1, with 9 bases matching TRBD2. With 6 bases clipped from V and 5 bases from J, the junction kept 8 bases outside the gene matches. This CDR3 spans 15 amino acids. The V gene's germline CDR1 is MNHNY and CDR2 SVGAGI (reference sequence). In DNA, the CDR3 is TGTGCCAGCAGGCTTAGCGGGAGAGGGGACAATGAGCAGTTCTTC. Its protein is CASRLSGRGDNEQFF.

This sequence joins TRBV5-4 and TRBJ1-4, with 7 nucleotides matching TRBD1. Germline CDR1 and CDR2: SGHNT and YYREEE (reference sequence). The CDR3 runs 13 residues. The V gene end was trimmed by 0 bases and the J gene end by 11 bases; junction bases not matched to a gene: 4. The CDR3 protein is CASSLEGQRKLFF. DNA of the CDR3: TGTGCCAGCAGCTTGGAGGGACAGCGGAAACTGTTTTTT. The full variable domain, its missing parts supplied by reference TRBV5-4 and TRBJ1-4, is ETGVTQSPTHLIKTRGQQVTLRCSSQSGHNTVSWYQQALGQGPQFIFQYYREEENGRGNFPPRFSGLQFPNYSSELNVNALELDDSALYLCASSLEGQRKLFFGSGTQLSVL.

This chain connects TRBV11-2 to TRBJ2-5; D ambiguous. The CDR3 is 12 residues long. CDR1 SGHAT and CDR2 FQNNGV come from the germline V gene. V was trimmed by 4 bases and J by 3 bases, leaving 6 bases between them. The CDR3 reads CASSSREETQYF. CDR3 in DNA: TGTGCCAGCAGCTCCCGGGAAGAGACCCAGTACTTC.

The rearrangement uses TRBV5-1 and TRBJ2-4; 8 bases agree with TRBD1. CDR1 SGHRS and CDR2 YFSETQ come from the germline V gene. The CDR3 is made up of 16 amino acids. The V segment lost 0 bases and the J segment 5 bases; nucleotides outside the gene matches: 7. CDR3 sequence reads: CASSLGGQGGENIQYF. DNA for the CDR3: TGCGCCAGCAGCTTGGGCGGACAGGGAGGTGAAAACATTCAGTACTTC.

This chain joins TRBV30 and TRBJ2-1, with 13 bases identical to TRBD2. The CDR3 sequence is 15 residues long. Germline lookup yields CDR1 GTSNPN and CDR2 SVGIG (reference sequence). V trimming: 2 bases; J trimming: 9 bases; junction bases outside the gene matches: 7. The CDR3 DNA sequence: TGTGCCTGGAGTCCCGGACTAGCGGGAGTTTCTGAGCAGTTCTTC. Encoded protein: CAWSPGLAGVSEQFF.

V gene TRBV28 combines with J gene TRBJ2-1, with 9 bases aligning to TRBD1. V gave up 4 bases and J gave up 9 bases; unmatched junction bases: 10. The CDR3 covers 15 residues. CDR1 and CDR2 (germline): MDHEN, SYDVKM. For the CDR3, the DNA is TGTGCCAGCAGTTCCGGGACAGGGCATGGAGGTGAGCAGTTCTTC. As protein: CASSSGTGHGGEQFF.

This sequence joins TRBV5-1 and TRBJ2-1; a weak D match, TRBD2 (5 bases). V lost 4 bases and J lost 5, with 16 bases in between. The CDR3 has 15 amino acids. CDR1 and CDR2 from the germline V gene are SGHRS and YFSETQ. CDR3 in DNA: TGCGCCAGCAGCAGGGATGGGCCGCGGGACAATGAGCAGTTCTTC. This gives the protein CASSRDGPRDNEQFF.

V is TRBV6-5 and J is TRBJ2-4; the D gene is possibly TRBD2 (5 bases). The CDR3 covers 15 residues. V was shortened by 4 bases and J by 1 base, with 11 bases between the two germline ends. Looked up from germline, CDR1 is MNHEY and CDR2 is SVGAGI. CDR3 nucleotides: TGTGCCAGCAGTTCGGGTTGGGAGGCCAAAAACATTCAGTACTTC. It specifies CASSSGWEAKNIQYF.

This chain links TRBV15 with TRBJ1-5; D is perhaps TRBD1 (5 bases). The germline gives CDR1 LNHNV, CDR2 YYDKDF (reference sequence). The CDR3 is 15 residues long. Trimming shortened V by 0 bases and J by 10 bases, and 16 bases separated the two germline ends. In nucleotides, the CDR3 is TGTGCCACCAGCAGAGATGACCGGGGGGATGCACCCCAGCATTTT. This sequence encodes CATSRDDRGDAPQHF.

The table lists this clone with a few counts. The chain has TRBV7-2 and TRBJ2-1, with D unresolved. From germline, CDR1 is SGHTA and CDR2 FQGNSA. The CDR3 extends over 15 amino acids. The ends were cut back, 5 bases at V and 7 bases at J, with 18 bases in the middle. CDR3 sequence reads: CASSLSWVSLNEQFF. Written as DNA, the CDR3 is TGTGCCAGCAGCCTTAGCTGGGTTTCGCTTAATGAGCAGTTCTTC.

The J gene is TRBJ2-7, the V gene TRBV28; D may be TRBD2 (7 bases). V was clipped by 2 bases and J by 4 bases, with 15 bases between them. CDR1 is MDHEN, CDR2 SYDVKM, per germline. The CDR3 consists of 15 residues. CDR3 nucleotide sequence: TGTGCCAGCAGTTTAGGTGGGGGGGCCTCTTACGAGCAGTACTTC. Protein sequence: CASSLGGGASYEQYF.

J is TRBJ1-2 and V is TRBV28; D call uncertain. The CDR3 is made up of 15 amino acids. Germline V gene lookup returns CDR1 MDHEN and CDR2 SYDVKM. Trimming cost V 1 base and J 1 base, with 10 bases left between them. The DNA for the CDR3 is TGTGCCAGCAGTTTATCGTCGGTCGGTAACTATGGCTACACCTTC. This sequence encodes CASSLSSVGNYGYTF.

The CDR3 bases are TGCAGCGCCACAGGCCCGACGATACAGGGTACCTACGAGCAGTACTTC. Translation: CSATGPTIQGTYEQYF. The chain has TRBV29-1 and TRBJ2-7; D is perhaps TRBD1 (6 bases). V was trimmed by 7 bases and J by 2 bases, leaving 24 bases between them. This CDR3 contains 16 residues. Germline V CDR1 and CDR2: SQVTM, ANQGSEA.

This clone was recorded once. The chain recombines TRBV28 with TRBJ1-5; D gene ambiguous. From germline, CDR1 is MDHEN and CDR2 SYDVKM. The CDR3 spans 12 residues. Trimming removed 4 bases at V and 9 bases at J, with 10 bases between. The CDR3 sequence is CASSSRTGPQHF. In DNA, the CDR3 is TGTGCCAGCAGTTCCCGGACTGGGCCCCAGCATTTT.

The V and J genes are TRBV7-3 and TRBJ2-3, with TRBD1 as a possible D gene (5 bases). With 1 base removed from V and 0 bases from J, the gap between germline ends came to 14 bases. Germline lookup yields CDR1 SGHTA and CDR2 FQGTGA. The CDR3 runs 17 residues. DNA for the CDR3: TGTGCCAGCAGCTTAATTCCTGGGTCAGGGAGCACAGATACGCAGTATTTT. This encodes CASSLIPGSGSTDTQYF.

This clone was recorded only once. This chain uses TRBV5-1 with TRBJ2-5; the D gene is possibly TRBD1 (5 bases). V lost 2 bases and J lost 0, with 8 bases in between. CDR3 length equals 14 residues. Germline V gene sequence: CDR1 SGHRS, CDR2 YFSETQ. CDR3 nucleotides: TGCGCCAGCAGCTTCCCGACAGACCAAGAGACCCAGTACTTC. Translated, it gives CASSFPTDQETQYF. The whole variable domain, remainder taken from reference TRBV5-1 and TRBJ2-5, is KAGVTQTPRYLIKTRGQQVTLSCSPISGHRSVSWYQQTPGQGLQFLFEYFSETQRNKGNFPGRFSGRQFSNSRSEMNVSTLELGDSALYLCASSFPTDQETQYFGPGTRLLVL.

This clone was seen just once. The chain carries TRBV5-1 and TRBJ2-7; 10 positions agree with TRBD2. This CDR3 contains 14 residues. V lost 4 bases and J lost 4; bases outside the gene matches: 5. CDR1 and CDR2 from the germline V gene are SGHRS and YFSETQ. As DNA, the CDR3 is TGCGCCAGCAGCCCCAGCGGGGGGGCATACGAGCAGTACGTC. This sequence encodes CASSPSGGAYEQYV.

The chain joins TRBV6-1 to TRBJ2-6; perhaps TRBD1 as D (7 bases). This CDR3 has 17 residues. Looked up from germline, CDR1 is MNHNS and CDR2 is SASEGT. Trimming took off 3 bases at V and 0 bases at J, with 12 bases between the two ends. This CDR3 reads CASSDRQGGSGANVLTF. The DNA for the CDR3 is TGTGCCAGCAGTGACCGACAGGGAGGCTCTGGGGCCAACGTCCTGACTTTC.

This clone occurred a few times. This chain connects TRBV28 to TRBJ1-2, with 9 nucleotides matching TRBD1. This CDR3 contains 15 residues. The V and J ends lost 7 bases and 8 bases, in that order; junction bases with no gene match: 14. The germline V gene has CDR1 MDHEN and CDR2 SYDVKM. The chain's CDR3 is CASTTGTGGASGYTF. CDR3 bases: TGTGCCAGCACAACAGGAACAGGGGGCGCATCGGGCTACACCTTC.

This clone was picked up one time. This rearrangement joins TRBV19 to TRBJ2-5; 7 nucleotides match TRBD1. Germline trimming cut 5 bases from V and 1 base from J; bases unmatched to any gene: 1. This CDR3 region has 13 residues. Germline values: CDR1 LNHDA, CDR2 SQIVND (reference sequence). The CDR3 region is CASSGQVQETQYF. DNA for the CDR3: TGTGCCAGTAGTGGACAGGTCCAAGAGACCCAGTACTTC.

The V call is TRBV9, the J call TRBJ2-5; 7 bases fit TRBD2. This CDR3 contains 15 residues. J was trimmed by 4 bases and V by 0 bases; bases with no gene match: 6. CDR1 is SGDLS and CDR2 is YYNGEE in the germline V gene. DNA for the CDR3: TGTGCCAGCAGCGTAGAAGCGGGAATAGCAGAGACCCAGTACTTC. It codes for CASSVEAGIAETQYF.

This clone was recorded a few times. The rearrangement uses TRBV2 and TRBJ2-5; no firm D call. V dropped 2 bases and J dropped 6 bases, with 4 bases sitting between them. Germline assignment: CDR1 SNHLY and CDR2 FYNNEI. This CDR3 contains 11 residues. The CDR3 nucleotides read TGTGCCAGCAGTGAAACAAAGACCCAGTACTTC. It yields the protein CASSETKTQYF. The entire variable domain, with the rest obtained from reference TRBV2 and TRBJ2-5, is as follows: EPEVTQTPSHQVTQMGQEVILRCVPISNHLYFYWYRQILGQKVEFLVSFYNNEISEKSEIFDDQFSVERPDGSNFTLKIRSTKLEDSAMYFCASSETKTQYFGPGTRLLVL.

Regarding this clone: The junction departs from the called germline gene at one end, perhaps through a read error. The chain carries TRBV5-1 and TRBJ1-3; D unresolved. The CDR3 spans 16 residues. Germline lookup yields CDR1 SGHRS and CDR2 YFSETQ. The CDR3 nucleotides are TGCGCCAGCAGTTTGGGGTACGTAGAAGAAGGAAACACCATATATTTT. It codes for CASSLGYVEEGNTIYF.

The J gene is TRBJ1-2, the V gene TRBV6-5; weak D call: TRBD1 (6 bases). Germline V gene lookup returns CDR1 MNHEY and CDR2 SVGAGI. This CDR3 comprises 14 residues. Trimming pared 6 bases from V and 5 bases from J, leaving 16 bases between. The DNA for the CDR3 is TGTGCCAGCAGCGATTCCGGGACATCTTATGGCTACACCTTC. The encoded protein is CASSDSGTSYGYTF.

This clone was seen only a few times. At one end, the junction sequence differs from germline, possibly due to a read error. V usage is TRBV30 and J usage is TRBJ2-5; D is ambiguous. From germline, CDR1 is GTSNPN and CDR2 SVGIG (reference sequence). This CDR3 has 13 residues. The CDR3 sequence: CAWSAGSQGTQYF. The CDR3 DNA is TGTGCCTGGAGCGCCGGGTCCCAAGGGACCCAGTACTTC.

This clone came up once. The J gene is TRBJ2-1, the V gene TRBV5-1; 7 bases map to TRBD2. CDR1 SGHRS and CDR2 YFSETQ come from the germline V gene. This CDR3 comprises 18 residues. J lost 8 bases, V lost 2 bases, and 19 bases had no gene match. The CDR3, as DNA: TGCGCCAGCAGCTTTGACACTAGCGACTTCCGGGGAGTGGATGAGCAGTTCTTC. It is translated as CASSFDTSDFRGVDEQFF.

V gene TRBV9 combines with J gene TRBJ1-4, with a weak D call TRBD1 (5 bases). This CDR3 is built from 16 residues. V was clipped by 0 bases and J by 1 base, with 10 bases between them. Germline CDR1 is SGDLS and CDR2 is YYNGEE. The chain's CDR3 is CASSVDQGRTNEKLFF. For the CDR3, the DNA is TGTGCCAGCAGCGTAGATCAGGGAAGAACTAATGAAAAACTGTTTTTT.

The rearrangement joins TRBV10-3 to TRBJ1-2, with no clear D. The CDR3 runs to 15 residues. The V end was cut by 4 bases, the J end by 0 bases, with 12 bases between. Germline V gene lookup returns CDR1 ENHRY and CDR2 SYGVKD. Written as DNA, the CDR3 is TGTGCCATCAGTGGAAAGGGAGGAGCTAACTATGGCTACACCTTC. This translates into CAISGKGGANYGYTF.

The CDR3 is CASSFSGLGDDTQYF. The CDR3 coding sequence is TGCGCCAGCAGCTTTAGCGGGTTAGGGGACGATACGCAGTATTTT. This sequence joins TRBV5-1 and TRBJ2-3, with 7 bases matching TRBD2. CDR1 is SGHRS, CDR2 YFSETQ, per germline. This CDR3 region has 15 residues. With 2 bases clipped from V and 6 bases from J, the junction kept 9 bases outside the gene matches.